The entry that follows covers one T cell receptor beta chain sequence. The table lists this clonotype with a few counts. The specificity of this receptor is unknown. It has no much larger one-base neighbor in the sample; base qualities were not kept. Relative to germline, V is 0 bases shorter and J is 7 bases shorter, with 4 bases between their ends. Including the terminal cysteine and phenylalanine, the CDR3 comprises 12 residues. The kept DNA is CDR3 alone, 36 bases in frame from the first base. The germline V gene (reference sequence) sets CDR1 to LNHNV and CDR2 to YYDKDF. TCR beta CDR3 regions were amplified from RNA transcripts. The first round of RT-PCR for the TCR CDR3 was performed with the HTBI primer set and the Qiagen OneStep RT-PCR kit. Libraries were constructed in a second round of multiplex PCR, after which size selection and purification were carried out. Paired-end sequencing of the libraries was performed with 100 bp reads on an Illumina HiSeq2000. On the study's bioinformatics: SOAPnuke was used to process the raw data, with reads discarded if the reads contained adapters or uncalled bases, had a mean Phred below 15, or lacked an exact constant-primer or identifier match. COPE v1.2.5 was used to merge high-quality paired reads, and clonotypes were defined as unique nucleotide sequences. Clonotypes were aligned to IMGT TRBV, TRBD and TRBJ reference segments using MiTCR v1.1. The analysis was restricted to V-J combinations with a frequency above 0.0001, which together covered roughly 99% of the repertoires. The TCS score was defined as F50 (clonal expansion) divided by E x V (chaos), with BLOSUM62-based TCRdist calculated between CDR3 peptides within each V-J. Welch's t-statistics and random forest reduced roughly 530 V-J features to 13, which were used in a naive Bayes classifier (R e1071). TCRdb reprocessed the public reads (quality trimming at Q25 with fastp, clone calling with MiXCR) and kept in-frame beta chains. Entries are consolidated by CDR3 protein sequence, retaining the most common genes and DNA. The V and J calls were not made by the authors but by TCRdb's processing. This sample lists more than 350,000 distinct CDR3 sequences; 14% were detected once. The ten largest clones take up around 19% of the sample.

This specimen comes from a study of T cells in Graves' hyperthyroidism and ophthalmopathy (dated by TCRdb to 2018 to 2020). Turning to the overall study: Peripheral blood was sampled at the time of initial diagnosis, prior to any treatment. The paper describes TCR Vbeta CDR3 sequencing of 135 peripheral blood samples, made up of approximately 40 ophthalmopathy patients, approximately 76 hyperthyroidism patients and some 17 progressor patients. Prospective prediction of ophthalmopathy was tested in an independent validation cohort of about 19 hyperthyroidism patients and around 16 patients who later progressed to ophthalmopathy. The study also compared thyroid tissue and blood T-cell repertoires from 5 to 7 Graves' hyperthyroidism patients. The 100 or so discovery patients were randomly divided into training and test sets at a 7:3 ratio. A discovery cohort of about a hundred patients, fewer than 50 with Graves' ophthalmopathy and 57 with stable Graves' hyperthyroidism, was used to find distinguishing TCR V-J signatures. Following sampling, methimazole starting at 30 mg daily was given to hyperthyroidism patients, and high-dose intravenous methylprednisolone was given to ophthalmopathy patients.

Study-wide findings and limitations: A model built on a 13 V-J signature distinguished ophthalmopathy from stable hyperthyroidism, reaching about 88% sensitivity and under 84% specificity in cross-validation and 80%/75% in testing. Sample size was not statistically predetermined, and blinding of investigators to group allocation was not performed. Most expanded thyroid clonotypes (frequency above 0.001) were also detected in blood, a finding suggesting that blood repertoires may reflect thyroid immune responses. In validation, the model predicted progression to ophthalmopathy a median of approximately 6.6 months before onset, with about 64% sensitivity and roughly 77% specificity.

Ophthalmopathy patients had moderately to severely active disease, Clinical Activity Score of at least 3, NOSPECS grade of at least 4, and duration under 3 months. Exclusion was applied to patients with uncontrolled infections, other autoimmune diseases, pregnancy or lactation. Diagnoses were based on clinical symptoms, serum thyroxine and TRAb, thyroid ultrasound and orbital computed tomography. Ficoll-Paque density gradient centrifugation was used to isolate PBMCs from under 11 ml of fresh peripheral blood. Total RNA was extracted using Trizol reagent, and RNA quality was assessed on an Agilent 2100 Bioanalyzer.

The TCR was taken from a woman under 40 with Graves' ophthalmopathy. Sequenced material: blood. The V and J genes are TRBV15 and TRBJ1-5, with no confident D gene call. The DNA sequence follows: TGTGCCACCAGCAGAGATCACCAGCCCCAGCATTTT. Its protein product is CATSRDHQPQHF.